This TCR beta chain came from a study of T cell changes during pregnancy in multiple sclerosis. The CDR3 totals 15 residues. V lost 2 bases, J lost 4 bases, and 3 bases stayed unmatched. CDR1 and CDR2 (germline): SGHNT, YYREEE (reference sequence). Assay: immunoSEQ multiplex PCR; the TCRdb copy retains only in-frame clones and omits some. The data hold about 51,000 clones, with 90% to 95% observed a single time. Source: peripheral blood, taken in the second trimester of pregnancy. The clonotype originates from a female donor with multiple sclerosis, enrolled in a pregnancy study. The V and J genes are TRBV5-4 and TRBJ2-2; TRBD2 matches 9 bases. CDR3 loop: CASSFSSGITGELFF. CDR3 coding DNA: TGTGCCAGCAGCTTCTCTAGCGGGATCACCGGGGAGCTGTTTTTT.